This T cell receptor (beta chain) comes out of a study of T cells after yellow fever vaccination. There are 15 residues in the CDR3. Trimming pared 1 base from V and 1 base from J, leaving 10 bases between. Germline V gene sequence: CDR1 SGHRS, CDR2 YFSETQ. MiXCR, applied by TCRdb to the 5' RACE reads, yields one record per CDR3 protein. The sample holds 300,000 to 400,000 distinct CDR3 sequences, 12% seen once. This rearrangement joins TRBV5-1 to TRBJ2-3, with a weak D call TRBD1 (6 bases). The sample here was CD4+ T cells sorted from PBMCs, taken 15 days after the yellow fever booster vaccination. The receptor was derived from a man aged 18 to 30 who received the YFV17D yellow fever vaccine. This chain's CDR3 is CASSLPRGGTDTQYF. The DNA for the CDR3 is TGCGCCAGCAGCTTGCCCAGGGGAGGCACAGATACGCAGTATTTT.